The 2 T cell receptor beta chains reported below all come from one sample, sequenced in a study of metastatic and nonmetastatic thyroid tumors. Patients underwent thyroid surgery, and none had received any treatment before it. TCRdb recomputed clones from the PCR reads via MiXCR. The sample holds roughly 25,000 clones, roughly 20% seen once. The sequencing input was blood. These receptor sequences come from a male donor with papillary thyroid cancer or a benign thyroid nodule (not recorded which). Some clones in this sample may be carry-over from other donors' samples.

The sample holds many counts of this clone. The chain is built from TRBV19 and TRBJ1-5; D is unclear. CDR3 length: 14 residues. Germline V CDR1 and CDR2: LNHDA, SQIVND (reference sequence). The germline V and J ends were trimmed by 3 bases and 2 bases, with 8 bases remaining between them. The CDR3 DNA reads TGTGCCAGTAGTATCGGTCAGCGCAATCAGCCCCAGCATTTT. Protein: CASSIGQRNQPQHF.

This clone has a count of ten or more. This rearrangement joins TRBV5-1 to TRBJ2-1; no firm D call. V lost 0 bases and J lost 3, with 13 bases in between. CDR3 length: 16 amino acids. In germline, CDR1 is SGHRS, CDR2 YFSETQ. The CDR3 nucleotides read TGCGCCAGCAGCTTGGTTGGCCTTAACGACTACAATGAGCAGTTCTTC. This gives the protein CASSLVGLNDYNEQFF.